These T cell receptor beta chains were read from a single sample in a study of blood T cell repertoires in COVID-19. Data came from immunoSEQ multiplex PCR; TCRdb stores just in-frame clones and leaves some out. The data show 55,000 to 75,000 clones, around three quarters seen once. Sample: peripheral blood. The receptor source for this set is a man aged 60 to 75 with acute or convalescent COVID-19. CDR3s include the opening cysteine and the closing phenylalanine or tryptophan. A D gene is named only where the DNA matches it firmly. Clone size appears in some rows only: once, few, many, or a class for an expanded clone.

v_gene	d_gene	j_gene	abundance	CDR3nt	CDR3aa
TRBV29-1	.	TRBJ2-7	.	TGCAGCGTTGAAGATGAGACGGGGTACGAGCAGTACTTC	CSVEDETGYEQYF
TRBV15	TRBD2	TRBJ2-1	.	TGTGCCACCAGCAGCACTAGCGCCTCGAGCTCCTACAATGAGCAGTTCTTC	CATSSTSASSSYNEQFF
TRBV5-1	TRBD1	TRBJ1-2	.	TGCGCCAGCAGCTTTAAGGGGGCAGGCGGTGGCTACACCTTC	CASSFKGAGGGYTF
TRBV19	.	TRBJ1-4	.	TGTGCCAGTAGTATACAGGGCGAAAAACTGTTTTTT	CASSIQGEKLFF
TRBV10-2	.	TRBJ2-1	.	TGCGCCAGCAGTGGGGTAGCGGAAGCCTACAATGAGCAGTTCTTC	CASSGVAEAYNEQFF
TRBV7-8	.	TRBJ1-3	few	TGTGCCAGCAGCCCAGGGCGGAGCTCTGGAAACACCATATATTTT	CASSPGRSSGNTIYF
TRBV5-1	TRBD2	TRBJ2-5	.	TGCGCCAGCAGCTTGGGGCTAGCGGGAGAAGAGACCCAGTACTTC	CASSLGLAGEETQYF
TRBV24-1	TRBD2	TRBJ2-1	.	TGTGCCACCACCGGGACTAGCGGCGATGGCGATGAGCAGTTCTTC	CATTGTSGDGDEQFF
TRBV4-3	.	TRBJ2-4	.	TGCGCCAGCAGCCAAGATAAGGACTCCTATGTTCGGGCCAAAAACATTCAGTACTTC	CASSQDKDSYVRAKNIQYF
TRBV7-3	TRBD1	TRBJ2-7	.	TGTGCCAGCAAACCGGGACAGGAATCCTACGAGCAGTACTTC	CASKPGQESYEQYF
TRBV5-4	.	TRBJ1-1	once	TGTGCCAGCAGCTTGTCGACTGACACTGAAGCTTTCTTT	CASSLSTDTEAFF
TRBV5-1	.	TRBJ1-5	.	TGCGCCAGCAGTCCGGGGGGGTGGAATCAGCCCCAGCATTTT	CASSPGGWNQPQHF
TRBV28	TRBD2	TRBJ2-7	.	TGTGCCAGCAGTTTAGGGGGAGGGGCCCACGAGCAGTACTTC	CASSLGGGAHEQYF
TRBV5-1	TRBD1	TRBJ2-2	.	TGCGCCAGCAGCTTGCAGGGACAGAAGACCGGGGAGCTGTTTTTT	CASSLQGQKTGELFF
TRBV5-1	TRBD1	TRBJ1-2	.	TGCGCCAGCAGCTTTGGACAGGGGAGCCTTGCCGGCTATGGCTACACCTTC	CASSFGQGSLAGYGYTF
TRBV9	.	TRBJ1-6	.	TGTGCCAGCAGCGCACAGGGTTCAAATTCACCCCTCCACTTT	CASSAQGSNSPLHF
TRBV7-9	.	TRBJ2-1	once	TGTGCCAGCAGCTTAGGGCCCTACAATGAGCAGTTCTTC	CASSLGPYNEQFF
TRBV10-3	TRBD1	TRBJ1-1	.	TGTGCCATCAGTGGAACAGGGGGGAACACTGAAGCTTTCTTT	CAISGTGGNTEAFF
TRBV9	.	TRBJ1-2	.	TGTGCCAGCAGCGCCGCGGGACGAAATAACTATGGCTACACCTTC	CASSAAGRNNYGYTF
TRBV24-1	.	TRBJ1-1	.	TGTGCCACCAGTGTTCAGGGATCGAGTGAAGCTTTCTTT	CATSVQGSSEAFF
TRBV25-1	TRBD1	TRBJ2-7	.	TGTGCCAGCAGTGTATTACAGGGGAACGAGCAGTACTTC	CASSVLQGNEQYF
TRBV4-3	.	TRBJ2-2	.	TGCGCCAGCAGCCCGCACATAGGGGGTAACACCGGGGAGCTGTTTTTT	CASSPHIGGNTGELFF
TRBV5-4	TRBD2	TRBJ2-7	.	TGTGCCAGCAGCTCGCAAACTAGCGGGGGTACCGAGCAGTACTTC	CASSSQTSGGTEQYF
TRBV6-1	TRBD1	TRBJ1-2	.	TGTGCCAGCAGTGAATCGGGACAGGGGGAGGACTATGGCTACACCTTC	CASSESGQGEDYGYTF
TRBV11-2	TRBD2	TRBJ2-1	.	TGTGCCAGCAGCACCAGACTAGCGGACAATGAGCAGTTCTTC	CASSTRLADNEQFF
TRBV6-5	.	TRBJ2-7	.	TGTGCCAGCAGTTACTCCGCCAGTTTATACGAGCAGTACTTC	CASSYSASLYEQYF
TRBV7-9	.	TRBJ2-6	.	TGTGCCAGCAGCTCTCCGCGGGGCACTGGGGCCAACGTCCTGACTTTC	CASSSPRGTGANVLTF
TRBV3-1/TRBV3-2	.	TRBJ1-4	.	TGTGCCAGCAGCCTGGCAGGTTGGTCAACTAATGAAAAACTGTTTTTT	CASSLAGWSTNEKLFF
TRBV5-1	.	TRBJ1-3	.	TGCGCCAGCAGCGTGACAGTGGGGGGCTCTGGAAACACCATATATTTT	CASSVTVGGSGNTIYF
TRBV28	.	TRBJ1-1	.	TGTGCCAGCAGACCCCTCAGACTCATGAACACTGAAGCTTTCTTT	CASRPLRLMNTEAFF
TRBV5-1	.	TRBJ2-7	.	TGCGCCAGCAGCTTGGAGGGACTTTCCTACGAGCAGTACTTC	CASSLEGLSYEQYF
TRBV3-1/TRBV3-2	.	TRBJ2-7	.	TGTGCCAGCTCTTACGGGTCCTACGAGCAGTACTTC	CASSYGSYEQYF
TRBV18	TRBD1	TRBJ1-4	.	TGTGCCAGCTCAACCGGGACAGCTGATGAAAAACTGTTTTTT	CASSTGTADEKLFF
TRBV24-1	.	TRBJ1-5	.	TGTGCCACCAGTGAGACAGCGTCTTATAGCAATCAGCCCCAGCATTTT	CATSETASYSNQPQHF
TRBV30	.	TRBJ1-4	.	TGTGCCTGGAGTGAAATTGGCGGGAATAATGAAAAACTGTTTTTT	CAWSEIGGNNEKLFF
TRBV5-5	.	TRBJ1-1	.	TGTGCCAGCAGCTTGGAATGGCAGGAAGCTTTCTTT	CASSLEWQEAFF
TRBV3-1/TRBV3-2	TRBD2	TRBJ2-5	.	TGTGCCAGCAGCCAAAAGATAGCGGGGGTCCAAGAGACCCAGTACTTC	CASSQKIAGVQETQYF
TRBV30	.	TRBJ1-1	.	TGTGCCTGGAGTGCCCTTTCAGTTGAAGCTTTCTTT	CAWSALSVEAFF
TRBV28	TRBD1	TRBJ1-4	.	TGTGCCAGCAGTTTATTAAGGGGCAGGGGGCTTGGTAATGAAAAACTGTTTTTT	CASSLLRGRGLGNEKLFF
TRBV10-3	TRBD1	TRBJ1-1	.	TGTGCCATCAGTGGGAGACAGGGGGAAGATACTGAAGCTTTCTTT	CAISGRQGEDTEAFF
TRBV2	.	TRBJ2-7	few	TGTGCCAGTTTTTACTACGAGCAGTACTTC	CASFYYEQYF
TRBV12-5	TRBD1	TRBJ2-2	.	TGTGCTAGTGGTTTGGAGGACAGGGGCGGATCCACCGGGGAGCTGTTTTTT	CASGLEDRGGSTGELFF
TRBV4-2	TRBD2	TRBJ2-2	.	TGTGCCAGCAGCCTCGGGTCGGGACTAGCGAACACCGGGGAGCTGTTTTTT	CASSLGSGLANTGELFF
TRBV28	.	TRBJ2-5	.	TGTGCCAGCAGAAACCAAGATGGACTCCTAGCTCGGGAGACCCAGTACTTC	CASRNQDGLLARETQYF
TRBV12-3/TRBV12-4	TRBD2	TRBJ2-7	.	TGTGCCAGCAGTTCTAGCGGGAGGGGAGAGCAGTACTTC	CASSSSGRGEQYF
TRBV3-1/TRBV3-2	.	TRBJ2-7	.	TGTGCCAGCAAGTCGGCGGACGAGCAGTACTTC	CASKSADEQYF
TRBV10-3	TRBD1	TRBJ1-1	.	TGTGCCATCAGTGAGCCCGACAGGGACCCCACTGAAGCTTTCTTT	CAISEPDRDPTEAFF
TRBV2	.	TRBJ1-1	.	TGTGCCAGCAGTGTCGACAGGGAAGCTTTCTTT	CASSVDREAFF
TRBV3-1/TRBV3-2	TRBD2	TRBJ2-3	.	TGTGCCAGCAGCCAAGAGTCAGCGGGAGGGGGTACAGATACGCAGTATTTT	CASSQESAGGGTDTQYF
TRBV10-2	TRBD1	TRBJ1-5	.	TGCGCCAGCAGTGAGCCGGTAGGGACAGGGGTCGACAATCAGCCCCAGCATTTT	CASSEPVGTGVDNQPQHF
TRBV7-9	.	TRBJ1-5	.	TGTGCCAGCAGCTTAGCTGGTGACGGGGGTTGGCCCCAGCATTTT	CASSLAGDGGWPQHF